A single sample is the source of the 4 T cell receptor beta chains below, sequenced in a study of identical twins. TCRdb reprocessed the 5' RACE reads via MiXCR and lists one record per CDR3 protein. The repertoire has some 590,000 distinct CDR3 sequences, approximately 10% of them found once; the top ten carry 2.5% to 3.5%. The same specimen was also included in a second study, on yellow fever vaccine responses in identical twins.

The sample comprised PBMCs. The receptors shown here come from a woman under 30 in good health.

In its sample, this clonotype was seen many times. The chain couples TRBV12-3 or TRBV12-4 to TRBJ2-7; 7 bases align to TRBD1. J lost 6 bases, V lost 3 bases, and 2 bases had no gene match. The CDR3 sequence is 12 residues long. In nucleotides, the CDR3 is TGTGCCAGCAGTTTCGACAGGGTCGAGCAGTACTTC. Translating gives CASSFDRVEQYF.

This clonotype appeared a few times. The chain couples TRBV7-6 to TRBJ2-1; 9 bases map to TRBD2. Germline loops: CDR1 SGHVS, CDR2 FNYEAQ. The V and J ends lost 2 bases and 10 bases, in that order; junction bases with no gene match: 21. This CDR3 is 19 amino acids long. The CDR3 sequence is CASSLSTSGPRGLGGEQFF. CDR3 sequence (DNA): TGTGCCAGCAGCTTAAGTACTAGCGGGCCTCGGGGCCTTGGGGGGGAGCAGTTCTTC.

The V call is TRBV29-1, the J call TRBJ1-1; D is unresolved. The CDR3 is made up of 11 amino acids. V gave up 7 bases and J gave up 5 bases, with 11 bases separating them. Germline V CDR1 and CDR2: SQVTM, ANQGSEA. CDR3 bases: TGCAGCGCCGGAGAAGGGACTGAAGCTTTCTTT. Translating gives CSAGEGTEAFF. The entire variable domain, with the rest obtained from reference TRBV29-1 and TRBJ1-1, is as follows: SAVISQKPSRDICQRGTSLTIQCQVDSQVTMMFWYRQQPGQSLTLIATANQGSEATYESGFVIDKFPISRPNLTFSTLTVSNMSPEDSSIYLCSAGEGTEAFFGQGTRLTVV.

The sample holds many counts of this clonotype. CDR3 sequence: CSVEILAGRKETQYF. CDR3 in DNA: TGCAGCGTTGAGATACTAGCGGGACGTAAAGAGACCCAGTACTTC. The genes are TRBV29-1 and TRBJ2-5, with 10 bases lining up with TRBD2. The V segment lost 3 bases and the J segment 3 bases; nucleotides outside the gene matches: 7. CDR1 and CDR2 (germline): SQVTM, ANQGSEA. This CDR3 is 15 amino acids long.